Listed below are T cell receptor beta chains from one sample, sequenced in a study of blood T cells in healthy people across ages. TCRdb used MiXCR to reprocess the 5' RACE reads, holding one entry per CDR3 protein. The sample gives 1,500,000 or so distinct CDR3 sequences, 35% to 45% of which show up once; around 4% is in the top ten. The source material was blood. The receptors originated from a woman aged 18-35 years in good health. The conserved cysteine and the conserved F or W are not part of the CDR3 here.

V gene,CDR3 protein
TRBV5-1,ASSLDQFSTNEKLF
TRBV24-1,ATSDSTTLADEQY
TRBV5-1,ASSPQTGAGQPQH
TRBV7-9,ASSLIGQISSYEQY
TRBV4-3,ASSQVALLDTQY
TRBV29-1,SVAGLAGETQY
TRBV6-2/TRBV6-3,ASSYLDRGSYNEQF
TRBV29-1,SVWGPGSLGYGYT
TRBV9,ASSVTGTQETQY
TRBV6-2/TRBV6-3,ASHRAGSIEQY
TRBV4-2,ASSRQGAGNTIY
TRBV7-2,ASSRTNEKLF
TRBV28,ASRPNREEFKNEQF
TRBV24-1,ATSDFRQVTGTGPSENIQY
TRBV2,ASSVLRGASYT
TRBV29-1,SVEGRQTSEAF
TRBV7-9,ASSQPLAIYNEQY
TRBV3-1,ASSLTPSAAYEQY
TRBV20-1,SARVNINQPQH
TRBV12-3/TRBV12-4,ASSLSGTSGAYNEQF
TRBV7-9,ASSSRWGREAF
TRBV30,AWRKGANYGYT
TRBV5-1,ASSPRDRTGELF
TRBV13,ASSSRQDLSYEQY
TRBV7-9,ASSATEAF
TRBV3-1,ASSQTQVLSSYNEQF
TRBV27,ASRDSGTDTRY
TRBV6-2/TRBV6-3,ASTLTIPYEQY
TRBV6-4,ASSANLVEDTQY
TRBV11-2,ASSPTHRVSENEQF
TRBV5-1,ASSGTGGAYEQN
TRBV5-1,ASSLLLRAGELF
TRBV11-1,ASSHWGRYNEQF
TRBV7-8,ASSLPGLAADTQY
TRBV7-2,ASSSQGWRSSGANVLT
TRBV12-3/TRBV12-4,ASSLPPDTQY
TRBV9,ASSPRRGFQETQY
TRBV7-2,ASSVRTSGYYNEQF
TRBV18,ASSPPVGLYGYT
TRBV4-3,ASSHLAENTEAF
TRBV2,ASSDEQGRKRETQY
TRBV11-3,ASSLEGGVNEQF
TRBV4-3,ASSQDRSGGVQY
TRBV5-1,ASSLERTGYETQY
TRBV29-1,SVAWGNQPQH
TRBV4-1,ASSQDSGSPYEQY
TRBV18,ASSRGVDQPQH
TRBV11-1,ASSDLWSSYEQY
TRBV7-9,ASSLGVNTIY
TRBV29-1,SVIGWGAYEQY
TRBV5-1,ASSEGHSAYGYT
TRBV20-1,SAPMAAGRREKLF
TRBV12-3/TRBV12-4,ASIPRGGTEAF
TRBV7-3,ASSADRSTYNEQF
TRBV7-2,ASSLDGAGTGELF
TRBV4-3,ASSQDAGFTDTQY
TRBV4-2,ASSQDGTSGSYNEQF
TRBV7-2,ASSLPRWPQH